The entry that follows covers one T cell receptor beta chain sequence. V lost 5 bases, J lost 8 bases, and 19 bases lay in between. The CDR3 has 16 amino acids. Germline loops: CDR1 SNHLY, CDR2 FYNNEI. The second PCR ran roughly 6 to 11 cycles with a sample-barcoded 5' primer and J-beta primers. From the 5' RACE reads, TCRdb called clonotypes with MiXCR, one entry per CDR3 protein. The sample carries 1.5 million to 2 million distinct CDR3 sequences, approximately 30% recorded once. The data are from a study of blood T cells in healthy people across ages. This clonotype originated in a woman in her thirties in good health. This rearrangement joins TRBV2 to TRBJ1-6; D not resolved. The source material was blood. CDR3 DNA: TGTGCCAGCAGTCCAATCTCCGGATACCGGTATTCACCCCTCCACTTT. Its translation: CASSPISGYRYSPLHF.